This TCR beta chain was profiled in a study of beta chain features in type 1 diabetes. Study-wide results and limits: TCRB CDR3s from Type 1 diabetes patients were moderately but significantly shorter in all four CD4+ subsets.

This clone was detected a few times. Its antigen is unidentified. Every bit of the isolated RNA underwent reverse transcription, so sequencing read expressed TCRB transcripts. A few million reads, on average, came from each naive, central memory and regulatory T cell sample. The assay was immunoSEQ multiplex PCR, and TCRdb's table has in-frame clones only and misses some. The data contain about 48,000 clones, around 45% of them seen just once; the ten biggest clones take up around 1.5%. Germline loops: CDR1 GTSNPN, CDR2 SVGIG (reference sequence). The V segment lost 3 bases and the J segment 4 bases; nucleotides outside the gene matches: 19. This CDR3 contains 19 residues.

The V and J genes are TRBV30 and TRBJ2-5; 11 bases fit TRBD2. This clonotype was obtained from a man aged 25-45 years with type 1 diabetes. Sequencing used Tregs from blood. This chain's CDR3 is CAWSAGGLVSGRGRETQYF. CDR3 nucleotides: TGTGCCTGGAGCGCCGGGGGGCTTGTTAGCGGGAGGGGACGAGAGACCCAGTACTTC.